This record concerns one T cell receptor beta chain sequence. The data belong to a study of OX40 agonist ivuxolimab in advanced cancers. Sequencing was performed with immunoSEQ multiplex PCR; in TCRdb, only in-frame clones are kept and a portion is missing. The data hold around 72,000 clones, with more than 70% observed a single time. The CDR3 totals 13 residues. Between the trimmed V and J ends, which lost 7 bases and 7 bases, there was a span of 13 bases. The germline V gene encodes CDR1 SGHAT and CDR2 FQDESV (reference sequence). The rearrangement joins TRBV11-1 to TRBJ1-4; a possible D gene is TRBD1 (5 bases). The TCR sequence derives from an adult with an advanced solid tumor such as melanoma, head and neck, liver or kidney cancer. The sequencing here drew on CD4+ or CD8+ T cells sorted from blood, taken in a trial of the OX40 agonist ivuxolimab. CDR3 sequence reads: CASTGRGGEKLFF. The CDR3 coding sequence is TGTGCCAGCACCGGAAGGGGAGGTGAAAAACTGTTTTTT. Full variable domain (remainder filled in from reference TRBV11-1 and TRBJ1-4): EAEVAQSPRYKITEKSQAVAFWCDPISGHATLYWYRQILGQGPELLVQFQDESVVDDSQLPKDRFSAERLKGVDSTLKIQPAELGDSAMYLCASTGRGGEKLFFGSGTQLSVL.